The present T cell receptor (beta chain) was sequenced within a study of regulatory T cells in long-lasting Graves disease. Notes on the study in general: Reduced TCR diversity was observed in persistent Graves' patients versus newly diagnosed patients.

iRepertoire HTBI primers and Arm-PCR of CDR3 regions built TCR beta libraries. TCRdb itself ran the multiplex PCR reads through MiXCR, one entry per CDR3 protein. The sample includes a few hundred thousand distinct CDR3 sequences, approximately 13% seen only once; the top ten take approximately 9.3%. The time point was: newly diagnosed GD, antithyroid drugs for less than 3 months. Researchers made the TCR library from RNA that was extracted from PBMCs. Note on this clonotype: What it binds is unknown.

A further study also used this sample, focusing on T cells in Graves' hyperthyroidism and ophthalmopathy.

Sequencing was performed on peripheral blood mononuclear cells (PBMCs), taken at new diagnosis, from a patient treated with antithyroid drugs. This TCR derives from a man younger than 45 with Graves disease.

CDR3 residues: CSALTGLAKNIQYF. DNA for the CDR3: TGCAGTGCTTTGACAGGTCTAGCCAAAAACATTCAGTACTTC. This chain uses TRBV20-1 with TRBJ2-4; D is possibly TRBD1 (6 bases). The CDR3 is 14 amino acids. The germline V gene has CDR1 DFQATT and CDR2 SNEGSKA (reference sequence). V was cut by 5 bases and J by 0 bases, with 11 bases left in between.